This passage covers 30 T cell receptor beta chains from one sample sequenced in a study of shared clonotypes between healthy human individuals. Measured with immunoSEQ multiplex PCR; TCRdb has only the in-frame clones, and not every one. Among hundreds of thousands of clones listed, less than 80% were seen once. The specimen sequenced was memory CD4+ T cells sorted from blood. Sample subset: CD45RA-negative fraction. These receptors were taken from a woman between 25 and 40 years old in good health.

This clone turned up a few times. The rearrangement links TRBV28 to TRBJ2-2; D is ambiguous. Looked up from germline, CDR1 is MDHEN and CDR2 is SYDVKM. Trimming pared 10 bases from V and 1 base from J, leaving 16 bases between. CDR3 length equals 15 residues. CDR3 bases: TGTGCCACCCAGAAAAGAACAGTGAACACCGGGGAGCTGTTTTTT. Translated: CATQKRTVNTGELFF.

The chain is built from TRBV6-5 and TRBJ2-5; TRBD1 agrees at 8 bases. Looked up from germline, CDR1 is MNHEY and CDR2 is SVGAGI. The V gene end was trimmed by 4 bases and the J gene end by 0 bases; junction bases not matched to a gene: 4. The CDR3 contains 15 residues. CDR3 residues: CASSWTGKYQETQYF. CDR3 bases: TGTGCCAGCAGTTGGACAGGGAAGTACCAAGAGACCCAGTACTTC.

J is TRBJ2-2 and V is TRBV7-3; D remains ambiguous. Trimming pared 3 bases from V and 7 bases from J, leaving 9 bases between. The CDR3 consists of 13 residues. Germline assignment: CDR1 SGHTA and CDR2 FQGTGA. This CDR3 reads CASSFDQSGELFF. As DNA, the CDR3 is TGTGCCAGCAGCTTTGATCAGAGCGGGGAGCTGTTTTTT.

The chain recombines TRBV5-1 with TRBJ2-2, with unresolved D. There are 15 residues in the CDR3. Germline V CDR1 and CDR2: SGHRS, YFSETQ. V was shortened by 0 bases and J by 1 base, with 7 bases between the two germline ends. CDR3 residues: CASSLGLQNTGELFF. CDR3 nucleotide sequence: TGCGCCAGCAGCTTGGGACTCCAGAACACCGGGGAGCTGTTTTTT. The full variable domain, rest sourced from reference TRBV5-1 and TRBJ2-2, is KAGVTQTPRYLIKTRGQQVTLSCSPISGHRSVSWYQQTPGQGLQFLFEYFSETQRNKGNFPGRFSGRQFSNSRSEMNVSTLELGDSALYLCASSLGLQNTGELFFGEGSRLTVL.

The chain combines TRBV28 with TRBJ1-2; no clear D gene. CDR3 length equals 13 residues. The ends were cut back, 3 bases at V and 4 bases at J, with 9 bases in the middle. Germline assignment: CDR1 MDHEN and CDR2 SYDVKM. CDR3: CASSLDGLYGYTF. CDR3 coding DNA: TGTGCCAGCAGTTTGGACGGCCTCTATGGCTACACCTTC.

This clone was counted only a few times. The chain is built from TRBV14 and TRBJ1-1; 9 positions match TRBD1. This CDR3 has 15 amino acids. Germline V CDR1 and CDR2: SGHDN, FVKESK. V dropped 4 bases and J dropped 5; count of bases not matched to a gene: 8. The DNA of the CDR3 is TGTGCCAGCAGCCTTAACAGGGGGCGAACTACTGAAGCTTTCTTT. Translated: CASSLNRGRTTEAFF.

The V call is TRBV19, the J call TRBJ1-5, with 7 bases fitting TRBD1. Losses at the gene ends were 7 bases for V and 2 bases for J; bases not matched to a gene: 5. CDR1 and CDR2 from the germline V gene are LNHDA and SQIVND (reference sequence). This CDR3 region has 14 residues. The CDR3 DNA reads TGTGCCAGTAAAACAGGGGAAGGCAATCAGCCCCAGCATTTT. Amino acid sequence: CASKTGEGNQPQHF.

The rearrangement joins TRBV6-4 to TRBJ2-1, with TRBD2 matching over 11 bases. With V trimmed by 2 bases and J by 6 bases, 9 bases remained unmatched. There are 17 residues in the CDR3. From germline, CDR1 is MRHNA and CDR2 SNTAGT. The CDR3 region has the DNA TGTGCCAGCAGTGACACGATTTTAGCGGGAGGGCGCAATGAGCAGTTCTTC. Amino acid sequence: CASSDTILAGGRNEQFF.

V usage is TRBV28 and J usage is TRBJ1-3; 11 bases are a match to TRBD1. J gave up 4 bases and V 5 bases, and 7 bases lay outside the gene matches. The V gene's germline CDR1 is MDHEN and CDR2 SYDVKM. CDR3 length equals 16 residues. For the CDR3, the DNA is TGTGCCAGCAGTGCCCGTGGACAGGGGGCGGGAAACACCATATATTTT. It translates to CASSARGQGAGNTIYF.

This chain links TRBV5-1 with TRBJ2-3; maybe TRBD1 (6 bases). This CDR3 has 12 amino acids. V gave up 3 bases and J gave up 5 bases, with 7 bases separating them. The germline V gene has CDR1 SGHRS and CDR2 YFSETQ. CDR3 sequence reads: CASSSGEDTQYF. In DNA, the CDR3 is TGCGCCAGCAGCTCAGGGGAAGATACGCAGTATTTT. The whole variable domain, filled in from reference TRBV5-1 and TRBJ2-3, reads KAGVTQTPRYLIKTRGQQVTLSCSPISGHRSVSWYQQTPGQGLQFLFEYFSETQRNKGNFPGRFSGRQFSNSRSEMNVSTLELGDSALYLCASSSGEDTQYFGPGTRLTVL.

The chain links TRBV7-2 to TRBJ2-1, with 7 positions matching TRBD2. Per germline, CDR1 SGHTA and CDR2 FQGNSA. The CDR3 runs to 13 residues. J lost 9 bases, V lost 4 bases, and 6 bases had no gene match. CDR3 loop: CASSSQRDLEQFF. The CDR3 DNA sequence: TGTGCCAGCAGCTCACAGCGGGACCTTGAGCAGTTCTTC.

V is TRBV7-8 and J is TRBJ2-2; TRBD1 or TRBD2 may be the D gene (5 bases each). Deletions cut 6 bases from V and 6 bases from J, with 11 bases between. The CDR3 contains 13 residues. CDR1 is SGHVS and CDR2 is FQNEAQ in the germline V gene. The CDR3 loop is CASRRGTAGELFF. The CDR3 region has the DNA TGTGCCAGCAGAAGAGGGACCGCCGGGGAGCTGTTTTTT.

This clone has only a few counts. The rearrangement links TRBV6-1 to TRBJ2-7; 10 positions match TRBD2. The CDR3 consists of 14 residues. Germline V gene sequence: CDR1 MNHNS, CDR2 SASEGT. J gave up 2 bases and V 8 bases, and 6 bases lay outside the gene matches. For the CDR3, the DNA is TGTGCCAGCGACAGGACTAGCGGCACCTACGAGCAGTACTTC. It translates to CASDRTSGTYEQYF.

The genes are TRBV30 and TRBJ2-7; D gene ambiguous. CDR1 is GTSNPN, CDR2 SVGIG, per germline (reference sequence). Trimming shortened V by 1 base and J by 5 bases, and 9 bases separated the two germline ends. This CDR3 has 12 amino acids. The CDR3, as DNA: TGTGCCTGGAGTGGGAGTACGGACGAGCAGTACTTC. Translated, it gives CAWSGSTDEQYF.

This chain connects TRBV4-1 to TRBJ2-3; D is possibly TRBD2 (5 bases). Germline V gene lookup returns CDR1 MGHRA and CDR2 YSYEKL. V was cut by 10 bases and J by 1 base, with 18 bases left in between. CDR3 length: 15 amino acids. Written as DNA, the CDR3 is TGCGCCACCCGACCCCTAAGCGGCCGCACAGATACGCAGTATTTT. Amino acid sequence: CATRPLSGRTDTQYF.

The rearrangement joins TRBV6-5 to TRBJ2-7; D remains unclear. Germline V gene lookup returns CDR1 MNHEY and CDR2 SVGAGI. The CDR3 has 13 amino acids. The V end lost 7 bases, the J end lost 2 bases, and 12 bases lay between the germline ends. The CDR3 DNA sequence: TGTGCCAGCACCAAAGGCTCCCCCTACGAGCAGTACTTC. Translated, it gives CASTKGSPYEQYF.

V is TRBV25-1 and J is TRBJ1-2; possibly TRBD1 for D (5 bases). V was trimmed by 7 bases and J by 3 bases, leaving 12 bases between them. Germline V CDR1 and CDR2: MGHDK, SYGVNS. The CDR3 runs 13 residues. In DNA, the CDR3 is TGTGCCAGCACCCCCCAGGGATACTATGGCTACACCTTC. This sequence encodes CASTPQGYYGYTF.

CDR3 DNA: TGTGCCTGGAGTATAGCGACCGGGAGCAATAATGAAAAACTGTTTTTT. The encoded protein is CAWSIATGSNNEKLFF. The rearrangement joins TRBV30 to TRBJ1-4; D call uncertain. Between the trimmed V and J ends, which lost 2 bases and 4 bases, there was a span of 17 bases. CDR3 length: 16 residues. The germline gives CDR1 GTSNPN, CDR2 SVGIG (reference sequence).

This chain uses TRBV6-1 with TRBJ1-4; D ambiguous. The CDR3 loop spans 15 amino acids. From germline, CDR1 is MNHNS and CDR2 SASEGT. V lost 10 bases, J lost 0 bases, and 15 bases lay in between. The CDR3 bases are TGTGCCACCAGGACCGCCGTTGCAACTAATGAAAAACTGTTTTTT. Translation gives CATRTAVATNEKLFF.

The chain combines TRBV5-1 with TRBJ1-3; D is unresolved. The germline V gene encodes CDR1 SGHRS and CDR2 YFSETQ. This CDR3 contains 16 residues. V shed 0 bases and J shed 0 bases, with 10 bases lying between them. CDR3 coding DNA: TGCGCCAGCAGCTTGGGACCGCCGGACTCTGGAAACACCATATATTTT. Its protein is CASSLGPPDSGNTIYF.

V usage is TRBV5-1 and J usage is TRBJ2-1, with D perhaps TRBD1 (5 bases). V lost 4 bases and J lost 6, with 23 bases in between. CDR1 and CDR2 from the germline V gene are SGHRS and YFSETQ. The CDR3 consists of 17 residues. The CDR3 reads CASSHPSAGLPSNEQFF. The CDR3 coding sequence is TGCGCCAGCAGCCACCCCTCGGCAGGGCTTCCTTCCAATGAGCAGTTCTTC.

V and J are TRBV11-2 and TRBJ1-3; D ambiguous. Deletions cut 1 base from V and 3 bases from J, with 16 bases between. Germline V lookup: CDR1 SGHAT, CDR2 FQNNGV. The CDR3 covers 17 residues. CDR3 sequence: CASSLVAPPRGGNTIYF. In DNA form, the CDR3 reads TGTGCCAGCAGCTTAGTTGCCCCTCCTAGAGGTGGAAACACCATATATTTT. Supplemented by reference TRBV11-2 and TRBJ1-3, the full variable domain reads EAGVAQSPRYKIIEKRQSVAFWCNPISGHATLYWYQQILGQGPKLLIQFQNNGVVDDSQLPKDRFSAERLKGVDSTLKIQPAKLEDSAVYLCASSLVAPPRGGNTIYFGEGSWLTVV.

This clone has just a few counts. The DNA of the CDR3 is TGTGCCAGCAGCCAAGAGAGTTTGGACAACAAAAACATTCAGTACTTC. This codes for CASSQESLDNKNIQYF. The chain is built from TRBV4-2 and TRBJ2-4; D may be TRBD1 (5 bases). The CDR3 contains 16 residues. Germline assignment: CDR1 LGHNA and CDR2 YNFKEQ. The ends were cut back, 0 bases at V and 3 bases at J, with 12 bases in the middle.

This clone was seen once. This sequence joins TRBV6-1 and TRBJ2-3; D remains ambiguous. Per the germline V gene, CDR1 is MNHNS and CDR2 is SASEGT. V gave up 8 bases and J gave up 13 bases, with 19 bases separating them. The CDR3 runs 12 residues. The CDR3 sequence is CASDRAQMRKYF. The CDR3 DNA reads as TGTGCCAGCGACCGAGCCCAGATGCGGAAGTATTTT.

V is TRBV30 and J is TRBJ2-7, with D perhaps TRBD1 (5 bases). The CDR3 has 11 residues. The V gene's germline CDR1 is GTSNPN and CDR2 SVGIG (reference sequence). V was pared by 0 bases and J by 9 bases, with 9 bases between. CDR3 amino acids: CAWSVGVGQYF. For the CDR3, the DNA is TGTGCCTGGAGTGTAGGGGTCGGGCAGTACTTC.

This clone occurred once. V gene TRBV5-6 combines with J gene TRBJ1-2, with 7 nucleotides matching TRBD1. The CDR3 totals 18 residues. Germline assignment: CDR1 SGHDT and CDR2 YYEEEE. The V and J ends lost 0 bases and 6 bases, in that order; junction bases with no gene match: 17. The CDR3 loop reads CASSLGSTRGGGINGYTF. In DNA, the CDR3 is TGTGCCAGCAGCTTGGGATCAACCAGGGGAGGGGGCATTAATGGCTACACCTTC.

V and J are TRBV7-8 and TRBJ2-1, with 12 bases identical to TRBD2. CDR1 is SGHVS and CDR2 is FQNEAQ in the germline V gene. The CDR3 sequence is 16 residues long. Trimming cost V 5 bases and J 4 bases; bases outside gene matches: 6. The CDR3 DNA follows: TGTGCCAGCAGCCGTCGACTAGCGGGAGAATACAATGAGCAGTTCTTC. Protein sequence: CASSRRLAGEYNEQFF.

This clone was observed a few times. This chain uses TRBV7-9 with TRBJ1-5; 7 positions agree with TRBD1. Germline values: CDR1 SEHNR, CDR2 FQNEAQ (reference sequence). Trimming removed 1 base from V and 3 bases from J; junction bases left unmatched: 3. CDR3 length: 15 residues. The CDR3 coding sequence is TGTGCCAGCAGCTTAGGCACAGGGGCCAATCAGCCCCAGCATTTT. Residues: CASSLGTGANQPQHF. Variable domain in full (rest from reference TRBV7-9 and TRBJ1-5): DTGVSQNPRHKITKRGQNVTFRCDPISEHNRLYWYRQTLGQGPEFLTYFQNEAQLEKSRLLSDRFSAERPKGSFSTLEIQRTEQGDSAMYLCASSLGTGANQPQHFGDGTRLSIL.

In its sample, this clone was seen once. The V and J genes are TRBV6-5 and TRBJ1-2, with D perhaps TRBD1 (6 bases). Germline CDR1 reads MNHEY; CDR2 reads SVGAGI. Trimming left V 6 bases short and J 5 bases short, with 16 bases between. This CDR3 has 14 amino acids. CDR3 coding DNA: TGTGCCAGCAGGCAGGGGTCCCGTATTTATGGCTACACCTTC. Protein product: CASRQGSRIYGYTF.

The CDR3 coding sequence is TGTGCCAGCAGCTCGACTAGCGGGAGTTCAAACATTCAGTACTTC. This gives the protein CASSSTSGSSNIQYF. The gene calls are TRBV5-4 and TRBJ2-4, with 12 bases identical to TRBD2. Germline assignment: CDR1 SGHNT and CDR2 YYREEE (reference sequence). V lost 3 bases, J lost 6 bases, and 4 bases stayed unmatched. This CDR3 has 15 amino acids.